The present TCR beta chain was sequenced within a study of blood T cell repertoires in COVID-19. The overall study: PBMCs, B-cell-depleted T cells, or T cells were the source of the cDNA or gDNA that made up the material.

Profiling relied on immunoSEQ multiplex PCR, and the TCRdb table lists in-frame clones only, not all of them. The sample yields about 350,000 clones, over 75% seen once. Ages ranged from about 18 to 89 years, with residence in around 24 US areas. Participant-given clinical history determined each cohort assignment. The CDR3 has 14 amino acids. V gave up 3 bases and J gave up 3 bases, with 11 bases separating them. The germline V gene encodes CDR1 KGHSH and CDR2 LQKENI. Sample: PBMCs or T cells enriched from blood (not recorded which). The chain uses TRBV18 and TRBJ1-2; D is uncertain. The source is a woman in her thirties who had recovered from COVID-19. The CDR3 DNA is TGTGCCAGCTCACCGGGTCGACTAGACTATGGCTACACCTTC. Translated: CASSPGRLDYGYTF. The variable domain in full, completed from reference TRBV18 and TRBJ1-2, reads NAGVMQNPRHLVRRRGQEARLRCSPMKGHSHVYWYRQLPEEGLKFMVYLQKENIIDESGMPKERFSAEFPKEGPSILRIQQVVRGDSAAYFCASSPGRLDYGYTFGSGTRLTVV.